Presented here are 2 T cell receptor beta chains from one specimen sequenced in a study of CD8+CD57+ T cells in acquired aplastic anemia. Genomic DNA served as template for TCR beta VDJ and CDR3 profiling. TCRdb used MiXCR to reprocess the reads, holding one entry per CDR3 protein. The sample consists of roughly 150,000 distinct CDR3 sequences, roughly 40% of them appearing once. Sequenced input: sorted CD4+, CD8+, or CD8+CD57+ T cells (not recorded which) from PBMCs. The receptors stem from a human donor in good health.

A few counts support this clonotype. V and J are TRBV2 and TRBJ2-7, with TRBD2 matching over 11 bases. The V and J ends lost 10 bases and 3 bases, in that order; junction bases with no gene match: 2. Looked up from germline, CDR1 is SNHLY and CDR2 is FYNNEI. CDR3 length: 12 amino acids. The CDR3 loop reads CATGTSGYEQYF. The CDR3 DNA reads as TGTGCCACCGGGACTAGCGGCTACGAGCAGTACTTC.

The chain has TRBV18 and TRBJ2-1; D could derive from TRBD1 or TRBD2 (5 bases each). From germline, CDR1 is KGHSH and CDR2 LQKENI. Trimming removed 0 bases from V and 5 bases from J, with 8 bases in between. CDR3 length equals 14 residues. In DNA form, the CDR3 reads TGTGCCAGCTCACCACCAAGGGGACACAATGAGCAGTTCTTC. It yields the protein CASSPPRGHNEQFF.